In this sample, the clone carrying this T cell receptor beta chain turned up many times. This sample is drawn from a study of response to subunit inactivated influenza vaccine. Germline CDR1 is ENHRY and CDR2 is SYGVKD. This CDR3 is built from 12 residues. V gave up 3 bases and J gave up 5 bases, with 8 bases separating them. TCRdb redid the calling of the RT-PCR reads with MiXCR, one entry per CDR3 protein. The sample holds 500,000 to 750,000 distinct CDR3 sequences, 11% to 15% seen once. This specimen consisted of PBMCs from blood, obtained approximately 12 days after vaccination. The chain is built from TRBV10-3 and TRBJ2-7; D is perhaps TRBD1 (5 bases). The TCR comes from a man aged 50 or older who received an inactivated influenza vaccine. The CDR3 loop reads CAISDRADEQYF. The CDR3 DNA reads as TGTGCCATCAGTGACAGGGCGGACGAGCAGTACTTC.